The next 20 T cell receptor beta chains were all read from a single sample in a study of blood T cells in healthy people across ages. Next came a second PCR, run for roughly 6 to 11 cycles, which used a sample-barcoded 5' primer along with a J-beta primer mix. One entry per CDR3 protein results from TCRdb running MiXCR on the 5' RACE reads. The sample contains 1.5 million to 2 million distinct CDR3 sequences, roughly a third of which appear only once. The sample consisted of blood. These receptors were taken from a woman aged 25 to 39 in good health.

This clonotype showed up just a few times. The chain recombines TRBV5-1 with TRBJ2-5, with a possible D match to TRBD1 (5 bases). CDR3 length: 14 amino acids. Germline values: CDR1 SGHRS, CDR2 YFSETQ. The V and J ends lost 3 bases and 4 bases respectively, with 13 bases between them. Written as DNA, the CDR3 is TGCGCCAGCAGCTCAGAAGCAGGGCCAGAGACCCAGTACTTC. It is translated as CASSSEAGPETQYF.

The CDR3 region is CASSSLGLAAYNEQFF. The CDR3 DNA sequence: TGTGCCAGCAGCTCTTTGGGACTAGCGGCCTACAATGAGCAGTTCTTC. The rearrangement uses TRBV11-2 and TRBJ2-1; 11 nucleotides line up with TRBD2. This CDR3 has 16 residues. The V gene end was trimmed by 4 bases and the J gene end by 2 bases; junction bases not matched to a gene: 4. Germline assignment: CDR1 SGHAT and CDR2 FQNNGV. Full variable domain (rest looked up from reference TRBV11-2 and TRBJ2-1): EAGVAQSPRYKIIEKRQSVAFWCNPISGHATLYWYQQILGQGPKLLIQFQNNGVVDDSQLPKDRFSAERLKGVDSTLKIQPAKLEDSAVYLCASSSLGLAAYNEQFFGPGTRLTVL.

J is TRBJ2-7 and V is TRBV18; 9 bases align to TRBD1. The CDR3 is 14 residues long. CDR1 is KGHSH, CDR2 LQKENI, per germline. The V gene end was trimmed by 3 bases and the J gene end by 2 bases; junction bases not matched to a gene: 2. CDR3: CASSPGDRAYEQYF. Written as DNA, the CDR3 is TGTGCCAGCTCACCCGGGGACAGGGCCTACGAGCAGTACTTC.

The CDR3 loop is CASGPAGGRISYGYTF. CDR3 nucleotide sequence: TGTGCCAGCGGCCCCGCTGGGGGACGGATATCCTATGGCTACACCTTC. This chain joins TRBV7-9 and TRBJ1-2, with D possibly TRBD1 on 5 matching bases. V was clipped by 8 bases and J by 4 bases, with 23 bases between them. This CDR3 is 16 amino acids long. CDR1 and CDR2 (germline): SEHNR, FQNEAQ (reference sequence).

The sample holds a few counts of this clonotype. The chain employs TRBV12-3 or TRBV12-4 and TRBJ2-1; possible D gene TRBD1, 5 bases. The CDR3 length is 14 residues. Trimming took 7 bases from V and 0 from J, leaving 10 bases between them. For the CDR3, the DNA is TGTGCCAGCATGGGCGACAGCTCCTACAATGAGCAGTTCTTC. Protein product: CASMGDSSYNEQFF.

This clonotype has just a few counts. This sequence joins TRBV5-1 and TRBJ1-1; 8 bases line up with TRBD1. V shed 0 bases and J 7 bases; nucleotides not matched to a gene: 11. The CDR3 covers 16 residues. The germline gives CDR1 SGHRS, CDR2 YFSETQ. The CDR3: CASSLGGRGLDGEAFF. The DNA of the CDR3 is TGCGCCAGCAGCTTGGGCGGCAGGGGGCTTGACGGTGAAGCTTTCTTT.

On this clonotype itself: One junction end disagrees with the germline gene, perhaps due to a read error. J is TRBJ2-3 and V is TRBV4-2; D ambiguous. The germline V gene has CDR1 LGHNA and CDR2 YNFKEQ. The CDR3 length is 13 residues. The CDR3 region has the DNA TGTGCCTGCAGCCAAGGCATCACAGATACGCAGTATTTT. Encoded protein: CACSQGITDTQYF.

V usage is TRBV5-5 and J usage is TRBJ2-1; D tentatively fits TRBD1 or TRBD2 (5 bases each). Looked up from germline, CDR1 is SGHKS and CDR2 is YYEKEE (reference sequence). V was pared by 1 base and J by 2 bases, with 10 bases between. There are 15 residues in the CDR3. The CDR3 loop reads CASSLLGPTYNEQFF. The CDR3, as DNA: TGTGCCAGCAGCTTGTTGGGACCGACCTACAATGAGCAGTTCTTC.

This clonotype was observed a few times. This rearrangement joins TRBV12-3 or TRBV12-4 to TRBJ1-6; no clear D gene. This CDR3 has 13 amino acids. The V gene lost 6 bases and the J gene lost 8 bases, with 11 bases spanning the gap. The CDR3 loop reads CASRPDSHSPLHF. DNA of the CDR3: TGTGCCAGCAGGCCTGACTCCCATTCACCCCTCCACTTT.

The chain joins TRBV20-1 to TRBJ1-2; D ambiguous. The germline V gene encodes CDR1 DFQATT and CDR2 SNEGSKA (reference sequence). The CDR3 has 12 residues. CDR3 nucleotide sequence: TGCCGTGGGTCGGACGGTCCGTTGAGTGCCACCTTC. It encodes CRGSDGPLSATF.

The CDR3: CASRESTGVGEKLFF. The CDR3 DNA is TGTGCCAGCAGAGAGTCTACAGGGGTGGGTGAAAAACTGTTTTTT. The V gene is TRBV12-3 or TRBV12-4, the J gene TRBJ1-4, with 7 bases lining up with TRBD1. After removal of 6 bases from V and 7 bases from J, the junction contained 11 bases not matched to a gene. The CDR3 loop spans 15 amino acids.

This clonotype was seen ten or more times. This chain connects TRBV6-2 or TRBV6-3 to TRBJ2-6, with 7 bases fitting TRBD1. CDR1 MNHEY and CDR2 SVGEGT come from the germline V gene. The V gene end was trimmed by 5 bases and the J gene end by 6 bases; junction bases not matched to a gene: 13. The CDR3 totals 17 residues. DNA of the CDR3: TGTGCCAGCAGTCTATATGGGACAGCCACTGAGGCCAACGTCCTGACTTTC. As protein: CASSLYGTATEANVLTF.

The chain has TRBV6-1 and TRBJ2-1; D tentatively reads TRBD1 or TRBD2 (5 bases each). Per germline, CDR1 MNHNS and CDR2 SASEGT. With 6 bases removed from V and 4 bases from J, the gap between germline ends came to 25 bases. The CDR3 covers 18 residues. The CDR3: CASRELGQSGEGYNEQFF. The CDR3, as DNA: TGTGCCAGCAGAGAACTGGGGCAGTCCGGGGAAGGGTACAATGAGCAGTTCTTC.

In this sample, this clonotype turned up a few times. This chain joins TRBV20-1 and TRBJ2-1; 7 bases fit TRBD2. This CDR3 comprises 14 residues. The V gene end was trimmed by 3 bases and the J gene end by 4 bases; junction bases not matched to a gene: 6. CDR1 DFQATT and CDR2 SNEGSKA come from the germline V gene (reference sequence). The CDR3 DNA follows: TGCAGTGCTAGGCCACTAGCGAAATACAATGAGCAGTTCTTC. Translating it yields CSARPLAKYNEQFF.

The rearrangement links TRBV28 to TRBJ2-4; 10 nucleotides line up with TRBD2. The CDR3 totals 18 residues. Germline lookup yields CDR1 MDHEN and CDR2 SYDVKM. V was pared by 4 bases and J by 1 base, with 10 bases of the junction left unmatched. DNA for the CDR3: TGTGCCAGCAGTTCTAGCGGGAGTATTGGGGCGGCCAAAAACATTCAGTACTTC. Its translation is CASSSSGSIGAAKNIQYF. Together with reference TRBV28 and TRBJ2-4, the CDR3 gives the full variable domain: DVKVTQSSRYLVKRTGEKVFLECVQDMDHENMFWYRQDPGLGLRLIYFSYDVKMKEKGDIPEGYSVSREKKERFSLILESASTNQTSMYLCASSSSGSIGAAKNIQYFGAGTRLSVL.

For the CDR3, the DNA is TGTGCCAGCTCCCCTCGGACAGGGCTCTGCTATGGCTACACCTTC. Amino acids: CASSPRTGLCYGYTF. The chain joins TRBV12-3 or TRBV12-4 to TRBJ1-2, with TRBD1 identical over 8 bases. With V trimmed by 8 bases and J by 4 bases, 12 bases remained unmatched. The CDR3 is 15 residues long.

The rearrangement links TRBV5-1 to TRBJ2-1; TRBD2 agrees at 9 bases. CDR1 is SGHRS, CDR2 YFSETQ, per germline. The J segment lost 5 bases and the V segment lost 5 bases, leaving 14 bases of the junction unmatched. The CDR3 runs 17 residues. This CDR3 reads CASRFSWGASGNNEQFF. The CDR3 coding sequence is TGCGCCAGCAGGTTCAGTTGGGGGGCTAGCGGGAACAATGAGCAGTTCTTC.

This chain links TRBV7-2 with TRBJ2-7, with 7 bases fitting TRBD2. Germline V lookup: CDR1 SGHTA, CDR2 FQGNSA. This CDR3 is built from 15 residues. V lost 3 bases and J lost 3; bases outside the gene matches: 8. CDR3 sequence (DNA): TGTGCCAGCAGCTTTCGACCGGGACTATACTACGAGCAGTACTTC. This translates into CASSFRPGLYYEQYF. The full variable domain, with the rest looked up from reference TRBV7-2 and TRBJ2-7, is GAGVSQSPSNKVTEKGKDVELRCDPISGHTALYWYRQSLGQGLEFLIYFQGNSAPDKSGLPSDRFSAERTGGSVSTLTIQRTQQEDSAVYLCASSFRPGLYYEQYFGPGTRLTVT.

The chain employs TRBV18 and TRBJ2-7; 10 bases fit TRBD2. The germline V gene has CDR1 KGHSH and CDR2 LQKENI. The CDR3 runs to 15 residues. V lost 2 bases and J lost 2; bases outside the gene matches: 3. The CDR3 region has the DNA TGTGCCAGCTCACCAAAACTAGCGGGGACCTACGAGCAGTACTTC. It codes for CASSPKLAGTYEQYF.

This rearrangement joins TRBV27 to TRBJ2-7; D is possibly TRBD2 (7 bases). V was shortened by 5 bases and J by 2 bases, with 22 bases between the two germline ends. The V gene's germline CDR1 is MNHEY and CDR2 SMNVEV (reference sequence). The CDR3 has 17 amino acids. CDR3 region: CASSRGGGRVGTYEQYF. DNA for the CDR3: TGTGCCAGCAGTCGAGGGGGGGGCCGCGTGGGTACCTACGAGCAGTACTTC.